The 32 T cell receptor beta chains below all came from one sample that was sequenced in a study of regulatory T cells in long-lasting Graves disease. Building the TCR beta libraries relied on iRepertoire HTBI primers, and CDR3 regions underwent Arm-PCR. TCRdb redid the calling of the multiplex PCR reads with MiXCR, one entry per CDR3 protein. The sample lists 450,000 to 600,000 distinct CDR3 sequences, about 16% occurring once. Time point given: newly diagnosed GD, antithyroid drugs for less than 3 months. Isolated PBMC RNA provided the starting material for the TCR library. The same sample was also used in a study of T cells in Graves' hyperthyroidism and ophthalmopathy.

Material: peripheral blood mononuclear cells (PBMCs), obtained at new diagnosis, from a patient treated with antithyroid drugs. The receptors stem from a man in his forties with Graves disease.

About this clonotype itself: One end of the junction does not line up with germline, which may come from a read error. This rearrangement joins TRBV5-1 to TRBJ2-1; D unclear. This CDR3 contains 14 residues. Germline V gives CDR1 SGHRS, CDR2 YFSETQ. The CDR3 sequence is CASSVAPAAHEQFF. DNA of the CDR3: TGTGCCAGCAGCGTAGCCCCCGCGGCCCATGAGCAGTTCTTC.

Concerning this clonotype: A much larger clone sits a single nucleotide away, making a read error possible. The chain links TRBV18 to TRBJ2-5; D not certain. V shed 2 bases and J shed 8 bases, with 9 bases lying between them. The germline V gene encodes CDR1 KGHSH and CDR2 LQKENI. This CDR3 region has 12 residues. This chain's CDR3 is CASSPFLGTQYF. For the CDR3, the DNA is TGTGCCAGCTCACCATTTCTAGGAACCCAGTACTTC.

This clonotype showed up many times. The chain couples TRBV2 to TRBJ2-3; D unresolved. Trimming took 8 bases from V and 0 from J, leaving 12 bases between them. Germline V gene lookup returns CDR1 SNHLY and CDR2 FYNNEI. The CDR3 is 14 residues long. The CDR3 is CASLFGSSTDTQYF. The DNA of the CDR3 is TGTGCCAGCCTCTTCGGTTCTAGCACAGATACGCAGTATTTT.

The chain joins TRBV4-1 to TRBJ2-3; perhaps TRBD2 as D (6 bases). The CDR3 is 17 amino acids. V lost 1 base and J lost 4, with 18 bases in between. Germline V gives CDR1 MGHRA, CDR2 YSYEKL. The chain's CDR3 is CASSQVGGTSGPDTQYF. CDR3 bases: TGCGCCAGCAGCCAAGTTGGAGGGACCTCGGGGCCAGATACGCAGTATTTT.

This clonotype occurred many times. The gene calls are TRBV30 and TRBJ2-1; D is possibly TRBD1 (6 bases). Trimming left V 5 bases short and J 8 bases short, with 13 bases between. The CDR3 is 12 amino acids. Germline CDR1 reads GTSNPN; CDR2 reads SVGIG (reference sequence). The CDR3 nucleotides are TGTGCCTGGGGCACACAGGGCTATGAGCAGTTCTTC. Translated: CAWGTQGYEQFF.

Details on this clonotype: Compared with germline, one end of the junction differs, possibly owing to a read error. The J gene is TRBJ2-7, the V gene TRBV10-3, with TRBD2 matching 8 bases. Germline CDR1 reads ENHRY; CDR2 reads SYGVKD. This CDR3 has 15 residues. The CDR3 sequence: CAISGVLAASHEQYF. CDR3 in DNA: TGTGCCATCAGTGGGGTACTAGCGGCCTCCCACGAGCAGTACTTC.

The V gene is TRBV20-1, the J gene TRBJ2-7; TRBD1 agrees at 9 bases. Germline CDR1 reads DFQATT; CDR2 reads SNEGSKA (reference sequence). With V trimmed by 6 bases and J by 5 bases, 8 bases remained unmatched. CDR3 size: 13 residues. The CDR3 loop reads CSAPGQGIHEQYF. CDR3 sequence (DNA): TGCAGTGCCCCGGGACAGGGTATCCACGAGCAGTACTTC.

This clonotype has just one count. A much larger clone lies one base from this, so it may be a read error. J is TRBJ1-2 and V is TRBV7-9, with D hard to call. This CDR3 spans 11 amino acids. Germline CDR1 reads SEHNR; CDR2 reads FQNEAQ (reference sequence). The DNA for the CDR3 is TGTGCCAGCAGCGCGCGGGCAGGCCTCTGCTTC. This encodes CASSARAGLCF.

This clonotype occurred a few times. Relative to the germline gene, one junction end is altered; a read error may explain this. The CDR3 coding sequence is TGCGCCAGCAGTGAACTTAGGGTTGGGAACGCCGGGGAGCTGTTTTTT. Encoded protein: CASSELRVGNAGELFF. J is TRBJ2-2 and V is TRBV6-2 or TRBV6-3; D uncertain. CDR1 and CDR2 (germline): MNHEY, SVGEGT. The CDR3 has 16 residues.

The chain employs TRBV4-2 and TRBJ1-2; 7 bases agree with TRBD1. Germline V gene sequence: CDR1 LGHNA, CDR2 YNFKEQ. The CDR3 is 17 amino acids. Trimming cost V 0 bases and J 4 bases; bases outside gene matches: 11. The CDR3 coding sequence is TGTGCCAGCAGCCAAGAGGGCCAGGGGGGATCCGCCTATGGCTACACCTTC. It translates to CASSQEGQGGSAYGYTF.

Concerning this clonotype: One junction end disagrees with the germline gene, perhaps due to a read error. V is TRBV6-2 or TRBV6-3 and J is TRBJ2-1; 10 bases are a match to TRBD2. The CDR3 covers 15 residues. Germline-derived CDR1 and CDR2 are MNHEY and SVGEGT. Written as DNA, the CDR3 is TGTGCCAGCAGTTACCTAGCGGGAGTAGGCAATGAGCAGCTCTTC. This gives the protein CASSYLAGVGNEQLF.

The chain has TRBV19 and TRBJ2-3; a possible D gene is TRBD1 (6 bases). Germline CDR1 reads LNHDA; CDR2 reads SQIVND (reference sequence). The CDR3 runs 15 residues. V gave up 11 bases and J gave up 0 bases, with 18 bases separating them. CDR3: CARGWTESSTDTQYF. CDR3 bases: TGTGCCCGGGGCTGGACAGAATCTAGCACAGATACGCAGTATTTT.

In its sample, this clonotype was seen many times. The chain joins TRBV2 to TRBJ2-7, with 9 bases matching TRBD2. The junction had 5 bases not matched to a gene; V was cut back by 7 bases and J by 1 base. Germline CDR1 is SNHLY and CDR2 is FYNNEI. The CDR3 covers 14 residues. CDR3 sequence: CASTYLAGSYEQYF. The CDR3 DNA sequence: TGTGCCAGCACCTATCTAGCGGGATCCTACGAGCAGTACTTC.

This clonotype occurred many times. The chain recombines TRBV28 with TRBJ1-1; D unclear. Germline V CDR1 and CDR2: MDHEN, SYDVKM. The length of the CDR3 is 11 residues. V gave up 6 bases and J gave up 6 bases, with 8 bases separating them. Written as DNA, the CDR3 is TGTGCCAGCAGACGCAGTTCTGAAGCTTTCTTT. It is translated as CASRRSSEAFF. Together with reference TRBV28 and TRBJ1-1, the CDR3 gives the full variable domain: DVKVTQSSRYLVKRTGEKVFLECVQDMDHENMFWYRQDPGLGLRLIYFSYDVKMKEKGDIPEGYSVSREKKERFSLILESASTNQTSMYLCASRRSSEAFFGQGTRLTVV.

V is TRBV13 and J is TRBJ2-2, with 10 bases matching TRBD1. The length of the CDR3 is 14 residues. With 4 bases clipped from V and 6 bases from J, the junction kept 2 bases outside the gene matches. Germline assignment: CDR1 PRHDT and CDR2 FYEKMQ (reference sequence). CDR3 bases: TGTGCCAGCAGCTCCGGACAGGGGGCCGGGGAGCTGTTTTTT. Translated, it gives CASSSGQGAGELFF.

The table lists this clonotype with many counts. The rearrangement links TRBV12-3 or TRBV12-4 to TRBJ2-1; the match to TRBD2 covers 12 bases. The length of the CDR3 is 15 residues. Unmatched junction bases numbered 6, after V lost 6 bases and J lost 6 bases. Written as DNA, the CDR3 is TGTGCCAGCAGAATCGGACTAGCGGGATTCAATGAGCAGTTCTTC. It specifies CASRIGLAGFNEQFF.

This clonotype has a count of ten or more. The chain employs TRBV28 and TRBJ2-7; D may be TRBD2 (6 bases). This CDR3 spans 13 amino acids. Trimming removed 5 bases from V and 2 bases from J, with 10 bases in between. Germline CDR1 is MDHEN and CDR2 is SYDVKM. CDR3 protein: CASSRELAYEQYF. The CDR3 region has the DNA TGTGCCAGCAGTCGGGAGTTAGCCTACGAGCAGTACTTC.

This clonotype has a count of ten or more. V gene TRBV12-3 or TRBV12-4 combines with J gene TRBJ2-2; D possibly corresponds to TRBD2 (5 bases). The CDR3 sequence is 14 residues long. V was clipped by 0 bases and J by 6 bases, with 8 bases between them. CDR3 DNA: TGTGCCAGCAGTTTAGCAGACTACTCCGGGGAGCTGTTTTTT. Protein: CASSLADYSGELFF.

This clonotype was recorded once. The chain recombines TRBV28 with TRBJ2-4; 8 nucleotides match TRBD2. J was trimmed by 0 bases and V by 2 bases; bases with no gene match: 12. Per germline, CDR1 MDHEN and CDR2 SYDVKM. The CDR3 sequence is 19 residues long. CDR3 sequence (DNA): TGTGCCAGCAGTTTAGAACCAGCGGGAGATATCCTAGCCAAAAACATTCAGTACTTC. It codes for CASSLEPAGDILAKNIQYF.

This clonotype was recorded at least ten times. The chain links TRBV2 to TRBJ1-2; D gene unclear. Germline CDR1 is SNHLY and CDR2 is FYNNEI. This CDR3 has 13 amino acids. The germline V and J ends were trimmed by 1 base and 3 bases, with 6 bases remaining between them. Here the CDR3 reads CASSEGSDYGYTF. CDR3 coding DNA: TGTGCCAGCAGTGAAGGTAGCGACTATGGCTACACCTTC.

This clonotype was observed at least ten times. V usage is TRBV18 and J usage is TRBJ2-3, with D possibly being TRBD1 or TRBD2 (5 bases each). The length of the CDR3 is 16 residues. V gave up 1 base and J gave up 2 bases, with 13 bases separating them. The germline CDR1 and CDR2 sequences are KGHSH and LQKENI. CDR3 nucleotide sequence: TGTGCCAGCTCACCACGAGGGGCTCCTCACACAGATACGCAGTATTTT. Its translation: CASSPRGAPHTDTQYF.

This clonotype was recorded many times. The chain carries TRBV7-6 and TRBJ2-7; the match to TRBD2 covers 10 bases. Germline lookup yields CDR1 SGHVS and CDR2 FNYEAQ. Germline trimming cut 5 bases from V and 5 bases from J; bases unmatched to any gene: 12. The CDR3 spans 16 residues. The CDR3 DNA follows: TGTGCCAGCAGCATCCGTCCTAGCGGGGGCCTCCACGAGCAGTACTTC. This sequence encodes CASSIRPSGGLHEQYF. The complete variable domain, with remaining parts taken from reference TRBV7-6 and TRBJ2-7, reads GAGVSQSPRYKVTKRGQDVALRCDPISGHVSLYWYRQALGQGPEFLTYFNYEAQQDKSGLPNDRFSAERPEGSISTLTIQRTEQRDSAMYRCASSIRPSGGLHEQYFGPGTRLTVT.

This clonotype occurred a few times. This sequence joins TRBV25-1 and TRBJ2-3, with a possible D match to TRBD1 (5 bases). The DNA end lines up better with TRBJ2-7; the J call may be wrong. This CDR3 spans 12 amino acids. From germline, CDR1 is MGHDK and CDR2 SYGVNS. The CDR3 loop reads CASTTANYEQYF. CDR3 sequence (DNA): TGTGCCAGCACGACAGCGAACTACGAGCAGTACTTC.

This clonotype has more than one count but fewer than ten. V and J are TRBV6-1 and TRBJ1-5, with a weak D call TRBD1 (6 bases). This CDR3 contains 16 residues. The germline V and J ends were trimmed by 3 bases and 2 bases, with 14 bases remaining between them. Germline assignment: CDR1 MNHNS and CDR2 SASEGT. The CDR3 DNA is TGTGCCAGCAGTGACCTGGGGGCGGTGGGCAATCAGCCCCAGCATTTT. Residues: CASSDLGAVGNQPQHF.

This clonotype was detected ten times or more. V usage is TRBV12-3 or TRBV12-4 and J usage is TRBJ1-1; the D gene is possibly TRBD1 (6 bases). The CDR3 loop spans 13 amino acids. Trimming removed 4 bases from V and 4 bases from J, with 10 bases in between. This CDR3 reads CASSSRGVTEAFF. In DNA, the CDR3 is TGTGCCAGCAGTTCCAGGGGAGTCACTGAAGCTTTCTTT.

A word on this clonotype: Relative to the germline gene, one junction end is altered; a read error may explain this. The chain has TRBV27 and TRBJ1-3; TRBD1 is a possible D gene (5 bases). The germline V gene encodes CDR1 MNHEY and CDR2 SMNVEV (reference sequence). CDR3 length equals 16 residues. The CDR3 DNA reads TGTGCCACCAGTGACCCCACAGGACGCTCTGGAAACACCATATATTTT. Its protein is CATSDPTGRSGNTIYF.

In its sample, this clonotype was seen many times. V usage is TRBV12-3 or TRBV12-4 and J usage is TRBJ2-3; 10 bases line up with TRBD1. The CDR3 has 16 amino acids. V dropped 4 bases and J dropped 2; count of bases not matched to a gene: 6. The CDR3 reads CASSSGTGVPTDTQYF. CDR3 nucleotides: TGTGCCAGCAGTTCCGGGACAGGGGTCCCCACAGATACGCAGTATTTT.

This clonotype was counted ten times or more. The rearrangement uses TRBV28 and TRBJ1-2, with TRBD1 matching over 12 bases. The J segment lost 7 bases and the V segment lost 5 bases, leaving 14 bases of the junction unmatched. CDR1 MDHEN and CDR2 SYDVKM come from the germline V gene. The length of the CDR3 is 17 residues. For the CDR3, the DNA is TGTGCCAGCAGTCCCCAACCGGGACAGGGGGCGGAGATTGGCTACACCTTC. Translated, it gives CASSPQPGQGAEIGYTF.

This clonotype has at least ten counts. The rearrangement uses TRBV13 and TRBJ2-2; D ambiguous. The CDR3 contains 13 residues. V was shortened by 5 bases and J by 6 bases, with 10 bases between the two germline ends. The V gene's germline CDR1 is PRHDT and CDR2 FYEKMQ (reference sequence). The CDR3 reads CASSAQRAGELFF. The CDR3 DNA is TGTGCCAGCAGCGCCCAACGGGCCGGGGAGCTGTTTTTT.

The chain couples TRBV12-3 or TRBV12-4 to TRBJ2-1, with 7 bases matching TRBD1. V lost 6 bases and J lost 7; bases outside the gene matches: 15. The CDR3 runs 16 residues. CDR3 sequence: CASSDIDRANLNEQFF. The CDR3 DNA sequence: TGTGCCAGCAGCGACATCGACAGGGCCAACTTAAATGAGCAGTTCTTC.

The gene calls are TRBV7-9 and TRBJ2-1, with 8 bases that match TRBD1. This CDR3 region has 16 residues. Trimming removed 1 base from V and 3 bases from J; junction bases left unmatched: 5. Germline loops: CDR1 SEHNR, CDR2 FQNEAQ (reference sequence). The CDR3 sequence is CASSLGGTGIYNEQFF. For the CDR3, the DNA is TGTGCCAGCAGCTTAGGGGGGACAGGAATCTACAATGAGCAGTTCTTC. Based on the CDR3 plus reference TRBV7-9 and TRBJ2-1, the full variable domain is DTGVSQNPRHKITKRGQNVTFRCDPISEHNRLYWYRQTLGQGPEFLTYFQNEAQLEKSRLLSDRFSAERPKGSFSTLEIQRTEQGDSAMYLCASSLGGTGIYNEQFFGPGTRLTVL.

The chain joins TRBV19 to TRBJ1-2; D gene unclear. CDR1 is LNHDA and CDR2 is SQIVND in the germline V gene (reference sequence). V was pared by 2 bases and J by 2 bases, with 9 bases between. This CDR3 spans 14 amino acids. The CDR3: CASSIRAGNYGYTF. CDR3 nucleotides: TGTGCCAGTAGTATAAGGGCTGGAAACTATGGCTACACCTTC.